The entry that follows covers one TCR beta chain sequence. The specificity of this receptor is unknown. Base quality data are lacking; no much larger clone is found one base away. Whole blood was collected in K2EDTA tubes by collaborating institutions according to the institutions' own protocols. For TCRbeta analysis, collaborator samples were shipped as frozen whole blood, as isolated PBMCs, or as DNA extracted from either sample type. The sample originates from a study of blood T cell repertoires in COVID-19 (TCRdb year 2020). Concerning the study at large: The collaborator samples originated in the United States, Italy and Spain and spanned the acute and convalescent phases of COVID-19. The material from the prospective study consisted of cDNA or gDNA derived from T cells, B-cell-depleted T cells, or PBMCs. The dataset comprised deeply sampled blood TCRbeta repertoires from subjects exposed to, actively infected with, or recovered from COVID-19. The repertoires were released in a freely available public database intended as a resource for research on the immune response to SARS-CoV-2. The samples were drawn from the first 160 participants of the ongoing ImmuneRACE study and from 950 to 1,500 subjects provided by 6 global collaborators. A de-identified subject ID, COVID-19 status, age in years and sex were almost always included in the sample metadata. Where available, HLA class I and class II types were obtained from metadata supplied by the sample provider rather than from assay-based typing. Findings and caveats that apply to the study as a whole: The quantity of clinical and demographic metadata differed by source and by participant and was supplied without curation.

TCRbeta CDR3 regions were amplified from genomic DNA by means of the immunoSEQ Assay, a bias-controlled multiplex PCR. The original methods were these. Nucleated cell counts per sample were estimated from amplification of reference gene primers within the assay. To quantify the absolute abundance of each unique TCRbeta CDR3 rearrangement, sequence reads were collapsed and filtered. Productive Simpson clonality was computed per sample as the square root of Simpson's diversity index over productive rearrangements. In its TCRdb copy, this immuneACCESS table keeps in-frame sequences only and misses some clones. Where compared with another copy, unresolved V genes explain less than half of these, and the others have no known cause. D and trimming were read from the DNA, whereas the V and J calls and clone size are those reported in that table. The sample contains some 7,500 clones, about 83% of them found a single time. The top ten clones comprise around 16% of the sample.

Spanning cysteine to phenylalanine, the CDR3 consists of 13 amino acids. Solely the CDR3 DNA is kept, with 39 bases framed from the first base. V is pared back by 6 bases and J by 3 bases, with 8 bases lying between the germline termini. Looking up the germline V gene yields CDR1 SGHTA and CDR2 FQGNSA. This clonotype was sampled from a woman between 55 and 75 years old with active COVID-19. Sequenced input: peripheral blood. This sequence uses TRBV7-2 and TRBJ2-2, with a weak D call of TRBD1 (6 bases match). The CDR3 loop reads CASRKGDTGELFF. Read as DNA, the sequence is TGTGCCAGCAGGAAGGGGGACACCGGGGAGCTGTTTTTT.